This T cell receptor beta chain is drawn from a study of shared clonotypes between healthy human individuals. Study donors comprised healthy, HIV-negative adults devoid of recent acute infection or vaccination. The CDR3 is made up of 16 amino acids. Germline V CDR1 and CDR2: LGHNA, YSLEER. As for this clone: A junction boundary mismatches the germline segment, possibly from a read error. The same CDR3 can be traced to other DNA sequences in this sample.

Input per replicate PCR of unsorted PBMC was around 0.3 ug DNA, corresponding to 32,000 or so T cell genomes. Original methodology: ImmunoSEQ output lacked quality scores and full-length reads, limiting matched filtering. Repertoires were generated with immunoSEQ multiplex PCR, while TCRdb's copy carries only in-frame clones and drops some. V and J calls and clone size are copied from that table; D and trimming were computed from the DNA. The data contain about 480,000 clones, 75% to 80% of them singletons. The sequence was collected from a woman aged 40 to 49 in good health. Some clones in this sample may be carry-over from other donors' samples. The chain employs TRBV4-3 and TRBJ2-5; 9 nucleotides line up with TRBD2. The specimen was PBMCs. CDR3 residues: CASSPNGGRGGETQYF. In DNA, the CDR3 is TGCGCCAGCAGCCCAAACGGCGGGAGGGGTGGAGAGACTCAGTACTTC.